A single sample is the source of the 26 T cell receptor beta chains below, sequenced in a study of CD8+ T cells in alopecia areata (dated by TCRdb to 2017 to 2018). According to the study, the label for this sample's treatment or condition signals: oral pan-JAK inhibitor, 5-10 mg twice daily. Library construction relied on the immunoSEQ multiplex PCR assay. For TCR sequencing, RNA was extracted from every sample and reverse transcribed into cDNA to serve as template. TCRdb limited this immuneACCESS table to in-frame rearrangements with V and J called. A share of clones is missing; checked studies link under half to unresolved V genes, and the rest is unexplained. Within this sample are roughly 250,000 clones, with about three fifths of them counted one time only. Roughly 0.88% of the sample rests with the top ten. The sample was CD4+ T cells sorted from blood, taken at week 52, from a patient treated with tofacitinib. These receptors were collected from a human donor with alopecia areata.

Only a few counts were recorded for this clone. The rearrangement links TRBV2 to TRBJ2-1; a weak D match, TRBD1 (5 bases). V gave up 3 bases and J gave up 8 bases, with 11 bases separating them. This CDR3 contains 13 residues. CDR1 and CDR2 (germline): SNHLY, FYNNEI. The CDR3 protein is CASSEWQGDEQFF. DNA for the CDR3: TGTGCCAGCAGTGAGTGGCAGGGCGATGAGCAGTTCTTC.

J is TRBJ1-2 and V is TRBV4-1, with D unresolved. With 3 bases removed from V and 6 bases from J, the gap between germline ends came to 17 bases. The CDR3 sequence is 15 residues long. Looked up from germline, CDR1 is MGHRA and CDR2 is YSYEKL. CDR3 sequence (DNA): TGCGCCAGCAGCCACAGAGCCCCCTCGGCGGATGGCTACACCTTC. Translation gives CASSHRAPSADGYTF.

This sequence joins TRBV29-1 and TRBJ2-5; 8 bases are a match to TRBD2. J lost 1 base, V lost 4 bases, and 11 bases had no gene match. The CDR3 covers 16 residues. The V gene's germline CDR1 is SQVTM and CDR2 ANQGSEA. Here the CDR3 DNA reads TGCAGCGTTGCCCCACCGGGACTAGGAGCCCAAGAGACCCAGTACTTC. It specifies CSVAPPGLGAQETQYF.

On this clone itself: Within the sample, other DNA sequences also encode this same CDR3. J is TRBJ2-1 and V is TRBV9; D is perhaps TRBD1 (6 bases). There are 15 residues in the CDR3. V shed 2 bases and J shed 10 bases, with 19 bases lying between them. In germline, CDR1 is SGDLS, CDR2 YYNGEE. The CDR3 DNA reads as TGTGCCAGCAGCGTTACAGGGTGGTTGATTGGCGAGCAGTTCTTC. It yields the protein CASSVTGWLIGEQFF.

This clone is a singleton in its sample. V usage is TRBV9 and J usage is TRBJ2-5, with D perhaps being TRBD1 or TRBD2 (6 bases each). This CDR3 region has 15 residues. V lost 4 bases and J 5 bases, leaving 18 bases between the germline ends. Germline V lookup: CDR1 SGDLS, CDR2 YYNGEE. The CDR3 DNA reads TGTGCCAGCAGCCCCATTCCGGGGGCGTTGGAGACCCAGTACTTC. It yields the protein CASSPIPGALETQYF.

The chain has TRBV5-1 and TRBJ1-1; D uncertain. Trimming left V 1 base short and J 11 bases short, with 12 bases between. The CDR3 runs 12 residues. Germline CDR1 reads SGHRS; CDR2 reads YFSETQ. CDR3: CASSLSPGEAFF. CDR3 bases: TGCGCCAGCAGCTTGAGTCCGGGAGAGGCTTTCTTT.

The chain uses TRBV30 and TRBJ1-1, with D tentatively TRBD1 (6 bases). The germline V and J ends were trimmed by 2 bases and 4 bases, with 14 bases remaining between them. Germline lookup yields CDR1 GTSNPN and CDR2 SVGIG (reference sequence). This CDR3 is built from 14 residues. The CDR3 protein is CAWSFSQGGTEAFF. The CDR3 bases are TGTGCCTGGAGTTTTTCACAGGGTGGCACTGAAGCTTTCTTT. The variable domain in full, with the rest retrieved from reference TRBV30 and TRBJ1-1, is SQTIHQWPATLVQPVGSPLSLECTVEGTSNPNLYWYRQAAGRGLQLLFYSVGIGQISSEVPQNLSASRPQDRQFILSSKKLLLSDSGFYLCAWSFSQGGTEAFFGQGTRLTVV.

CDR3 nucleotides: TGTGCCAGCAGTGAGGCGACACGAAATTCGCATGGCTACACCTTC. It translates to CASSEATRNSHGYTF. This chain joins TRBV25-1 and TRBJ1-2, with D hard to call. Germline CDR1 MGHDK, CDR2 SYGVNS. With 3 bases removed from V and 6 bases from J, the gap between germline ends came to 17 bases. CDR3 size: 15 residues.

V and J are TRBV27 and TRBJ2-2; maybe TRBD2 (6 bases). Trimming pared 5 bases from V and 9 bases from J, leaving 16 bases between. CDR1 is MNHEY, CDR2 SMNVEV, per germline (reference sequence). This CDR3 comprises 14 residues. The CDR3 region is CASSDRGTGRELFF. CDR3 bases: TGTGCCAGCAGTGATCGCGGGACGGGAAGGGAGCTGTTTTTT.

This clone was detected only a few times. The DNA for the CDR3 is TGCAGTGCTCCCGTCGGATATGGCTACACCTTC. This codes for CSAPVGYGYTF. The V call is TRBV20-1, the J call TRBJ1-2; D remains unclear. V lost 5 bases and J 5 bases, leaving 9 bases between the germline ends. Per the germline V gene, CDR1 is DFQATT and CDR2 is SNEGSKA (reference sequence). The CDR3 spans 11 residues.

The chain is built from TRBV29-1 and TRBJ2-2; tentative D call: TRBD1 (5 bases). The CDR3 sequence is 14 residues long. Trimming cost V 4 bases and J 4 bases, with 13 bases left between them. The germline CDR1 and CDR2 sequences are SQVTM and ANQGSEA. The CDR3 DNA follows: TGCAGCGTTGCAGGGTTTCGAGGCACCGGGGAGCTGTTTTTT. This translates into CSVAGFRGTGELFF.

This clone was picked up many times. The chain links TRBV6-1 to TRBJ1-1, with TRBD1 as a possible D gene (6 bases). From germline, CDR1 is MNHNS and CDR2 SASEGT. V was shortened by 5 bases and J by 0 bases, with 13 bases between the two germline ends. The CDR3 contains 15 residues. As DNA, the CDR3 is TGTGCCAGCAGTAGGGGGTCCACTATGAACACTGAAGCTTTCTTT. Residues: CASSRGSTMNTEAFF.

This clone was counted only a few times. The chain couples TRBV10-3 to TRBJ1-6, with 11 bases identical to TRBD1. In germline, CDR1 is ENHRY, CDR2 SYGVKD. With 10 bases clipped from V and 9 bases from J, the junction kept 11 bases outside the gene matches. The CDR3 is 15 residues long. DNA of the CDR3: TGTGCCAGCGAACCCGGGACAGGGGGTCGTTCACCCCTCCACTTT. It translates to CASEPGTGGRSPLHF.

CDR3 in amino acids: CASSPWGGTYEQYF. CDR3 coding DNA: TGTGCCAGCAGCCCATGGGGGGGCACCTACGAGCAGTACTTC. The V gene is TRBV5-4, the J gene TRBJ2-7, with D possibly being TRBD2 (7 bases). This CDR3 has 14 residues. From germline, CDR1 is SGHNT and CDR2 YYREEE (reference sequence). The V end was cut by 4 bases, the J end by 2 bases, with 13 bases between.

The chain links TRBV19 to TRBJ1-2, with a possible D match to TRBD1 (5 bases). This CDR3 is built from 16 residues. Germline CDR1 is LNHDA and CDR2 is SQIVND (reference sequence). Trimming stripped 5 bases from V and 3 bases from J, with 19 bases between. DNA for the CDR3: TGTGCCAGTAGTCCCCGCGGAGGCAGGGCTCACTATGGCTACACCTTC. This sequence encodes CASSPRGGRAHYGYTF.

With regard to this clone: At one boundary the junction diverges from the germline segment, which might be a read error. This rearrangement joins TRBV2 to TRBJ1-6; TRBD1 might be the D (5 bases). This CDR3 comprises 14 residues. Germline V gene lookup returns CDR1 SNHLY and CDR2 FYNNEI. In DNA form, the CDR3 reads TGTGCCAGCAGGGAAGGGGTCATTAATTCACCCCTCCACTTT. The encoded protein is CASREGVINSPLHF.

On this clone itself: Distinct nucleotide sequences in the sample also encode this CDR3. The chain links TRBV29-1 to TRBJ1-3; D gene ambiguous. This CDR3 is 13 amino acids long. Trimming left V 4 bases short and J 0 bases short, with 7 bases between. CDR1 is SQVTM and CDR2 is ANQGSEA in the germline V gene. The CDR3 loop reads CSVGVSSGNTIYF. CDR3 sequence (DNA): TGCAGCGTTGGTGTCTCCTCTGGAAACACCATATATTTT.

This clone was seen only once. Here the CDR3 DNA reads TGCGCCAGCAGCCAGGGGAATACGCAGTATTTT. Protein sequence: CASSQGNTQYF. The chain couples TRBV4-1 to TRBJ2-3; no definite D call. Germline V CDR1 and CDR2: MGHRA, YSYEKL. This CDR3 is 11 amino acids long. V shed 3 bases and J shed 7 bases, with 5 bases lying between them.

This clone turned up a few times. J is TRBJ2-5 and V is TRBV5-4; D not resolved. CDR3 length: 12 amino acids. Germline assignment: CDR1 SGHNT and CDR2 YYREEE (reference sequence). With 2 bases removed from V and 5 bases from J, the gap between germline ends came to 7 bases. The CDR3 nucleotides read TGTGCCAGCAGCTTTTGGGCGGAGACCCAGTACTTC. Protein product: CASSFWAETQYF. The entire variable domain, with the rest obtained from reference TRBV5-4 and TRBJ2-5, is as follows: ETGVTQSPTHLIKTRGQQVTLRCSSQSGHNTVSWYQQALGQGPQFIFQYYREEENGRGNFPPRFSGLQFPNYSSELNVNALELDDSALYLCASSFWAETQYFGPGTRLLVL.

This clone was found a few times. This chain uses TRBV5-1 with TRBJ2-7; 7 positions agree with TRBD1. The CDR3 has 14 residues. Germline V gene lookup returns CDR1 SGHRS and CDR2 YFSETQ. Germline trimming cut 4 bases from V and 2 bases from J; bases unmatched to any gene: 6. CDR3 in amino acids: CASSTLQGTYEQYF. CDR3 DNA: TGCGCCAGCAGCACTCTACAGGGGACCTACGAGCAGTACTTC.

The chain uses TRBV15 and TRBJ2-3, with 10 nucleotides matching TRBD1. The V segment lost 5 bases and the J segment 4 bases; nucleotides outside the gene matches: 9. CDR3 size: 16 residues. Germline V gene data show CDR1 as LNHNV and CDR2 as YYDKDF (reference sequence). CDR3 sequence: CATSSPGQGFADTQYF. The DNA for the CDR3 is TGTGCCACCAGCTCGCCGGGACAGGGGTTTGCAGATACGCAGTATTTT.

The chain employs TRBV30 and TRBJ2-6, with D perhaps matching TRBD1 (5 bases). Germline V CDR1 and CDR2: GTSNPN, SVGIG (reference sequence). Trimming shortened V by 5 bases and J by 3 bases, and 11 bases separated the two germline ends. This CDR3 has 14 amino acids. CDR3 nucleotide sequence: TGTGCCTGGGAACAGGATTTTGGGGCCAACGTCCTGACTTTC. Translated: CAWEQDFGANVLTF.

This clone was seen only a few times. The chain is built from TRBV30 and TRBJ1-6, with TRBD1 as a possible D gene (6 bases). This CDR3 has 14 amino acids. V was shortened by 2 bases and J by 7 bases, with 12 bases between the two germline ends. CDR1 is GTSNPN, CDR2 SVGIG, per germline (reference sequence). This CDR3 reads CAWSSGASNSPLHF. In DNA, the CDR3 is TGTGCCTGGAGTTCGGGGGCGTCGAATTCACCCCTCCACTTT.

This clone was counted once. The rearrangement joins TRBV30 to TRBJ1-3, with TRBD1 matching 7 bases. After removal of 4 bases from V and 3 bases from J, the junction contained 9 bases not matched to a gene. Germline values: CDR1 GTSNPN, CDR2 SVGIG (reference sequence). The CDR3 runs 15 residues. CDR3 amino acids: CAWTKSGTVGNTIYF. DNA for the CDR3: TGTGCCTGGACCAAAAGCGGGACAGTTGGAAACACCATATATTTT.

This clone appeared a few times. The CDR3 loop reads CATRGHEETQYF. In nucleotides, the CDR3 is TGTGCCACCAGGGGTCATGAAGAGACCCAGTACTTC. This chain links TRBV25-1 with TRBJ2-5; a possible D gene is TRBD1 (6 bases). In germline, CDR1 is MGHDK, CDR2 SYGVNS. This CDR3 has 12 amino acids. V lost 10 bases, J lost 3 bases, and 12 bases lay in between.

This clone was observed a few times. This chain links TRBV11-2 with TRBJ2-1; TRBD2 agrees at 7 bases. CDR3 length: 15 residues. Germline V gives CDR1 SGHAT, CDR2 FQNNGV. V lost 4 bases and J lost 7; bases outside the gene matches: 10. The CDR3 reads CASSSLRGVGNEQFF. In nucleotides, the CDR3 is TGTGCCAGCAGCTCCCTCCGGGGGGTAGGGAATGAGCAGTTCTTC.